These T cell receptor beta chains were read from a single sample in a study of blood T cell repertoires in COVID-19. Only in-frame clones appear in the TCRdb table, and some are missing; sequencing was by immunoSEQ multiplex PCR. Here the sample spans nearly 250,000 clones, about nine tenths being singletons. The sample taken for sequencing was peripheral blood. The source of these receptors is a woman between 55 and 75 years old who had recovered from COVID-19. The CDR3 runs from the conserved cysteine through the conserved F or W. The D gene is left open where the match is weak. For some rows the clone size is stated as once, few or many, or as a class when expanded; others skip it.

V gene,clone size,D gene,J gene,CDR3 DNA,CDR3 protein
TRBV5-1,NA,NA,TRBJ1-1,TGCGCCAGCAGCTTGGCCTCGGCAGGAGAAGCTTTCTTT,CASSLASAGEAFF
TRBV9,NA,NA,TRBJ2-5,TGTGCCAGCAGCGTCAATATAAACTACCAAGAGACCCAGTACTTC,CASSVNINYQETQYF
TRBV29-1,NA,NA,TRBJ2-1,TGCAGCGTTGACGTCAGGTTCAATGAGCAGTTCTTC,CSVDVRFNEQFF
TRBV6-5,NA,NA,TRBJ2-7,TGTGCCAGCATCAAATCAGGGGGGTACGAGCAGTACTTC,CASIKSGGYEQYF
TRBV11-2,NA,NA,TRBJ1-2,TGTGCCAGCAGCTTAGCCTTCGAGCGCACTAACTATGGCTACACCTTC,CASSLAFERTNYGYTF
TRBV7-2,NA,TRBD1,TRBJ2-7,TGTGCCAGCAGCTTAGTTTTCGGACAGGGGGCGAAAAACTACGAGCAGTACTTC,CASSLVFGQGAKNYEQYF
TRBV12-5,NA,NA,TRBJ2-1,TGTGCTAGTGGTTTGGTAGGAGGGAGCTCCTACAATGAGCAGTTCTTC,CASGLVGGSSYNEQFF
TRBV5-8,NA,NA,TRBJ1-2,TGTGCCAGCCCCACGGGCGGCCCTCTTAGACTAGGCTACACCTTC,CASPTGGPLRLGYTF
TRBV10-3,few,TRBD1,TRBJ1-2,TGTGCCATCAGTGGCCGGGACAGCATCTATGGCTACACCTTC,CAISGRDSIYGYTF
TRBV9,NA,NA,TRBJ2-2,TGTGCCAGCAGCGAGAGGACAGGAGGGCTTGTCCGGGAGCTGTTTTTT,CASSERTGGLVRELFF
TRBV29-1,once,TRBD1,TRBJ1-1,TGCAGCGGCCAGGGGACAGGGGGCACAATGAACACTGAAGCTTTCTTT,CSGQGTGGTMNTEAFF
TRBV19,NA,NA,TRBJ1-1,TGTGCCAGTAGTATTGGTTCAACAGCTGAAGCTTTCTTT,CASSIGSTAEAFF
TRBV24-1,NA,NA,TRBJ2-3,TGTGCCACCAGTGACCGGTTATTTAGCACAGATACGCAGTATTTT,CATSDRLFSTDTQYF
TRBV3-1/TRBV3-2,once,TRBD1,TRBJ2-3,TGTGCCAGCAGCCACTTAGCCGGGACAGGATTATCAGATACGCAGTATTTT,CASSHLAGTGLSDTQYF
TRBV7-9,NA,TRBD2,TRBJ2-7,TGTGCCAGCAGCCGTCCACTAGCGGGTACCTACGAGCAGTACTTC,CASSRPLAGTYEQYF
TRBV18,NA,TRBD1,TRBJ2-5,TGTGCCAGCTCACCTTCGGACAGGGGATCAGAGACCCAGTACTTC,CASSPSDRGSETQYF
TRBV6-2/TRBV6-3,once,NA,TRBJ1-4,TGTGCCAGCAGTTACTCGCCGCTCGAATTGTGGGGCGATAATGAAAAACTGTTTTTT,CASSYSPLELWGDNEKLFF
TRBV11-2,few,TRBD2,TRBJ2-7,TGTGCCAGCAGCTTAGGAAGGCTAGCGGGGTCCTACGAGCAGTACTTC,CASSLGRLAGSYEQYF
TRBV5-1,NA,TRBD2,TRBJ2-3,TGCGCCAGCAGCTTGCGGGGAGGGACAGATACGCAGTATTTT,CASSLRGGTDTQYF